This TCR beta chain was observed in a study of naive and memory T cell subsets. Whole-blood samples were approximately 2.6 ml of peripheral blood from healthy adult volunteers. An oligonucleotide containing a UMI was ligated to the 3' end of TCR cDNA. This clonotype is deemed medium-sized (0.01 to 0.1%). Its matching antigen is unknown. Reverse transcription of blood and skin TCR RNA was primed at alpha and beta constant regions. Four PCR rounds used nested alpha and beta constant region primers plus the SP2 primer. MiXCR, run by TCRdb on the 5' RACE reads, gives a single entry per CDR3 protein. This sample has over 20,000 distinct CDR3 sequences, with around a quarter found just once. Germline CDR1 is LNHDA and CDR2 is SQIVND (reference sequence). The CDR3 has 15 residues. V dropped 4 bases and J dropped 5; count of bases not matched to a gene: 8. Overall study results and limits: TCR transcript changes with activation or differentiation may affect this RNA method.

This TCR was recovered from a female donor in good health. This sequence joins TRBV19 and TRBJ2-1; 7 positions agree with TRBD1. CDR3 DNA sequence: TGTGCCAGTAGTAGATGGGACAGCGACCACAATGAGCAGTTCTTC. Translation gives CASSRWDSDHNEQFF.